These 27 T cell receptor beta chains share one sample of origin, sequenced in a study of vaccination and CD4 T cells after COVID-19. These receptors' targets are unknown. Cultured CD4+ T-cell DNA underwent Oncomine TCR Beta short-read sequencing. TCRdb passed the PCR reads through MiXCR, listing each CDR3 protein once. The table lists 13,000 or so distinct CDR3 sequences, 74% of them singletons. Treatment here: approximately nine-day PBMC culture with coronavirus spike peptide pools or control peptides (ViraFEST assay). Specimen: CD4+ T cells from blood, cultured in vitro. All receptors derive from a human donor who had recovered from COVID-19.

This chain connects TRBV28 to TRBJ2-7; D uncertain. This CDR3 has 16 residues. The germline V and J ends were trimmed by 10 bases and 2 bases, with 24 bases remaining between them. Germline V gene lookup returns CDR1 MDHEN and CDR2 SYDVKM. CDR3 loop: CATFSQKARRAYEQYF. The CDR3, as DNA: TGTGCCACCTTCTCACAAAAGGCGAGACGGGCCTACGAGCAGTACTTC. The variable domain in full, with the rest retrieved from reference TRBV28 and TRBJ2-7, is DVKVTQSSRYLVKRTGEKVFLECVQDMDHENMFWYRQDPGLGLRLIYFSYDVKMKEKGDIPEGYSVSREKKERFSLILESASTNQTSMYLCATFSQKARRAYEQYFGPGTRLTVT.

The chain recombines TRBV7-9 with TRBJ1-2; TRBD1 is a possible D gene (5 bases). V dropped 5 bases and J dropped 5 bases, with 15 bases sitting between them. CDR3 length: 14 amino acids. Germline lookup yields CDR1 SEHNR and CDR2 FQNEAQ (reference sequence). The CDR3 reads CASSPGGGGYGYTF. The CDR3 DNA is TGTGCCAGCAGCCCCGGGGGGGGAGGATATGGCTACACCTTC.

This sequence joins TRBV10-3 and TRBJ1-5, with unresolved D. Germline loops: CDR1 ENHRY, CDR2 SYGVKD. The CDR3 runs 9 residues. The ends were cut back, 8 bases at V and 6 bases at J, with 2 bases in the middle. For the CDR3, the DNA is TGTGCCATCGGTCAGCCCCAGCATTTT. This encodes CAIGQPQHF.

This chain uses TRBV7-2 with TRBJ1-5, with 8 bases fitting TRBD1. The CDR3 sequence is 16 residues long. The germline V gene has CDR1 SGHTA and CDR2 FQGNSA. The V segment lost 5 bases and the J segment 0 bases; nucleotides outside the gene matches: 6. CDR3 loop: CASSPTGVYSNQPQHF. The CDR3 region has the DNA TGTGCCAGCAGCCCGACAGGGGTTTATAGCAATCAGCCCCAGCATTTT.

This clonotype was recorded once. This chain connects TRBV20-1 to TRBJ2-1; 12 bases line up with TRBD2. This CDR3 is 16 amino acids long. J lost 6 bases, V lost 3 bases, and 9 bases had no gene match. Looked up from germline, CDR1 is DFQATT and CDR2 is SNEGSKA (reference sequence). CDR3 sequence (DNA): TGCAGTGCTAGTTCTACTCTAGCGGGGGGGGGCAATGAGCAGTTCTTC. Amino acids: CSASSTLAGGGNEQFF.

The chain employs TRBV15 and TRBJ2-5; D is perhaps TRBD2 (5 bases). This CDR3 spans 12 amino acids. V was pared by 3 bases and J by 9 bases, with 11 bases between. CDR1 is LNHNV, CDR2 YYDKDF, per germline (reference sequence). CDR3 in DNA: TGTGCCACCAGCAGGGCCACCGGGGCCCAGTACTTC. As protein: CATSRATGAQYF.

This clonotype came up once. This chain links TRBV6-2 or TRBV6-3 with TRBJ1-2; 7 bases are shared with TRBD1. The CDR3 is 15 residues long. Germline CDR1 MNHEY, CDR2 SVGEGT. The J segment lost 7 bases and the V segment lost 0 bases, leaving 8 bases of the junction unmatched. This chain's CDR3 is CASSYSTGRGGGYTF. CDR3 coding DNA: TGTGCCAGCAGTTACTCGACAGGGAGAGGCGGTGGCTACACCTTC.

The rearrangement uses TRBV30 and TRBJ2-7, with a weak D call TRBD2 (5 bases). The CDR3 consists of 16 residues. Germline V gene sequence: CDR1 GTSNPN, CDR2 SVGIG (reference sequence). V lost 4 bases, J lost 0 bases, and 19 bases lay in between. CDR3 DNA: TGTGCCTGGATCGCGGCATCGGACTCAAGCTCCTACGAGCAGTACTTC. As protein: CAWIAASDSSSYEQYF.

This rearrangement joins TRBV20-1 to TRBJ1-2; D not resolved. The CDR3 is made up of 13 amino acids. Per the germline V gene, CDR1 is DFQATT and CDR2 is SNEGSKA (reference sequence). V shed 3 bases and J shed 4 bases, with 12 bases lying between them. The CDR3 bases are TGCAGTGCTAGTGGCCGACTATCCTATGGCTACACCTTC. It translates to CSASGRLSYGYTF.

Only a few counts were recorded for this clonotype. The V gene is TRBV6-1, the J gene TRBJ2-1; 12 bases fit TRBD2. CDR3 length: 14 amino acids. Trimming cost V 8 bases and J 8 bases; bases outside gene matches: 7. The V gene's germline CDR1 is MNHNS and CDR2 SASEGT. The CDR3 DNA reads TGTGCCAGCCGACTAGCGGGAGCTTATGATGAGCAGTTCTTC. Protein: CASRLAGAYDEQFF.

This clonotype appeared a single time. The chain has TRBV7-2 and TRBJ2-7, with no clear D. Germline-derived CDR1 and CDR2 are SGHTA and FQGNSA. The CDR3 is made up of 15 amino acids. Between the trimmed V and J ends, which lost 5 bases and 4 bases, there was a span of 18 bases. Here the CDR3 reads CASSPETGVGYEQYF. For the CDR3, the DNA is TGTGCCAGCAGCCCAGAGACGGGTGTTGGTTACGAGCAGTACTTC.

The chain employs TRBV18 and TRBJ1-3; 8 nucleotides align to TRBD1. V was clipped by 10 bases and J by 4 bases; unmatched bases: 3. CDR1 and CDR2 from the germline V gene are KGHSH and LQKENI. This CDR3 contains 12 residues. This chain's CDR3 is CATGQGGNTIYF. The DNA for the CDR3 is TGTGCCACCGGACAGGGAGGAAACACCATATATTTT.

The chain couples TRBV5-5 to TRBJ1-5; D not certain. Trimming removed 3 bases from V and 9 bases from J, with 13 bases in between. CDR1 and CDR2 (germline): SGHKS, YYEKEE (reference sequence). This CDR3 region has 13 residues. CDR3 region: CASSSSSSGPQHF. CDR3 DNA: TGTGCCAGCAGCTCTTCCTCTTCTGGGCCCCAGCATTTT.

The CDR3 is CASSPTGDTSNQPQHF. The DNA for the CDR3 is TGTGCCAGCAGCCCGACAGGGGACACGAGCAATCAGCCCCAGCATTTT. The rearrangement uses TRBV7-2 and TRBJ1-5, with TRBD1 identical over 8 bases. This CDR3 is 16 amino acids long. The germline CDR1 and CDR2 sequences are SGHTA and FQGNSA. Losses at the gene ends were 5 bases for V and 1 base for J; bases not matched to a gene: 7.

The chain employs TRBV20-1 and TRBJ2-5; no firm D call. V was cut by 3 bases and J by 0 bases, with 8 bases left in between. The CDR3 extends over 13 amino acids. The germline gives CDR1 DFQATT, CDR2 SNEGSKA (reference sequence). CDR3 in DNA: TGCAGTGCTAGGGAACAACACCAAGAGACCCAGTACTTC. Its translation is CSAREQHQETQYF.

The rearrangement links TRBV6-1 to TRBJ2-7; 7 positions match TRBD1. Germline-derived CDR1 and CDR2 are MNHNS and SASEGT. The CDR3 has 13 amino acids. Trimming removed 9 bases from V and 5 bases from J; junction bases left unmatched: 10. The CDR3 DNA reads as TGTGCCAGTTCTATGACAGGGTATAACGAGCAGTACTTC. It specifies CASSMTGYNEQYF.

The chain is built from TRBV12-3 or TRBV12-4 and TRBJ1-1; D gene unclear. Trimming removed 1 base from V and 6 bases from J, with 12 bases in between. The CDR3 contains 14 residues. CDR3 nucleotides: TGTGCCAGCAGTTTAGGGGCGGGAGGGCCTGAAGCTTTCTTT. Translation: CASSLGAGGPEAFF.

In this sample, this clonotype turned up a few times. The rearrangement joins TRBV7-2 to TRBJ2-7, with TRBD2 matching over 11 bases. Per germline, CDR1 SGHTA and CDR2 FQGNSA. V gave up 5 bases and J gave up 9 bases; unmatched junction bases: 15. This CDR3 has 16 residues. The CDR3 loop reads CASSEGVAGGGFRQYF. CDR3 nucleotide sequence: TGTGCCAGCAGCGAGGGGGTAGCGGGAGGGGGCTTCCGGCAGTACTTC.

The chain links TRBV7-9 to TRBJ1-3; 7 bases map to TRBD1. V was pared by 5 bases and J by 4 bases, with 11 bases of the junction left unmatched. The V gene's germline CDR1 is SEHNR and CDR2 FQNEAQ (reference sequence). This CDR3 comprises 16 residues. CDR3 loop: CASSPSRRTGGNTIYF. CDR3 DNA sequence: TGTGCCAGCAGCCCTTCCAGGCGGACAGGCGGAAACACCATATATTTT.

This clonotype turned up a few times. This chain uses TRBV10-3 with TRBJ1-2, with 7 bases identical to TRBD1. After removal of 2 bases from V and 4 bases from J, the junction contained 7 bases not matched to a gene. The CDR3 is made up of 15 amino acids. CDR1 and CDR2 from the germline V gene are ENHRY and SYGVKD. CDR3 nucleotide sequence: TGTGCCATCAGTGAGGGGGGGACAGCCGGCTATGGCTACACCTTC. It is translated as CAISEGGTAGYGYTF.

The J gene is TRBJ1-1, the V gene TRBV7-2; maybe TRBD1 (5 bases). V was clipped by 1 base and J by 1 base, with 7 bases between them. The length of the CDR3 is 14 residues. The V gene's germline CDR1 is SGHTA and CDR2 FQGNSA. CDR3 DNA sequence: TGTGCCAGCAGCTTAGGGACAACGAACACTGAAGCTTTCTTT. Protein: CASSLGTTNTEAFF.

The CDR3 is CASTFGGLNTGELFF. In DNA form, the CDR3 reads TGTGCCAGCACCTTCGGCGGGCTTAACACCGGGGAGCTGTTTTTT. The V and J genes are TRBV7-2 and TRBJ2-2, with D possibly being TRBD2 (5 bases). The CDR3 is 15 residues long. The V gene's germline CDR1 is SGHTA and CDR2 FQGNSA. V was cut by 7 bases and J by 2 bases, with 14 bases left in between.

This clonotype has a single count. Germline and junction disagree at one end, which may indicate a read error. The gene calls are TRBV27 and TRBJ2-5, with D possibly matching TRBD2 (6 bases). Germline-derived CDR1 and CDR2 are MNHEY and SMNVEV (reference sequence). The CDR3 has 14 amino acids. DNA of the CDR3: TGTACCAGCCGTCAATTAGCGGTACAAGAGACCCAGTACTTC. Translated: CTSRQLAVQETQYF.

CDR3 protein: CASSLIRVGNQPQHF. CDR3 in DNA: TGTGCCAGCAGTTTAATCAGGGTAGGCAATCAGCCCCAGCATTTT. The chain joins TRBV28 to TRBJ1-5; D is possibly TRBD1 (5 bases). This CDR3 has 15 residues. Trimming shortened V by 2 bases and J by 2 bases, and 10 bases separated the two germline ends. Germline loops: CDR1 MDHEN, CDR2 SYDVKM.

This chain uses TRBV6-1 with TRBJ1-2; 7 bases are shared with TRBD1. The CDR3 spans 12 residues. The J segment lost 9 bases and the V segment lost 6 bases, leaving 7 bases of the junction unmatched. CDR1 and CDR2 (germline): MNHNS, SASEGT. Here the CDR3 DNA reads TGTGCCAGCAGCTCCTGGACAGGAAGCTACACCTTC. This translates into CASSSWTGSYTF.

As DNA, the CDR3 is TGTGCCAGCAGCCAAGTCGGGCCATATAGCAATCAGCCCCAGCATTTT. Amino acids: CASSQVGPYSNQPQHF. The chain uses TRBV14 and TRBJ1-5; no firm D call. The CDR3 sequence is 16 residues long. The ends were cut back, 1 base at V and 0 bases at J, with 10 bases in the middle. Germline V gene lookup returns CDR1 SGHDN and CDR2 FVKESK.

V and J are TRBV20-1 and TRBJ2-2; 13 bases agree with TRBD2. The V gene end was trimmed by 6 bases and the J gene end by 5 bases; junction bases not matched to a gene: 6. The CDR3 runs to 15 residues. Per germline, CDR1 DFQATT and CDR2 SNEGSKA (reference sequence). The CDR3 loop is CSAGLAGEGTGELFF. For the CDR3, the DNA is TGCAGTGCAGGACTAGCGGGAGAGGGAACCGGGGAGCTGTTTTTT.